Each of the 19 T cell receptor beta chains below was sequenced from the same sample in a study of blood T cell repertoires in COVID-19. Data came from immunoSEQ multiplex PCR; TCRdb stores just in-frame clones and leaves some out. Counted here are a few hundred thousand clones, roughly 80% occurring once; the ten biggest clones make up around 5.5%. Sequences were obtained from peripheral blood. The receptors come from a woman in her sixties who had recovered from COVID-19.

The CDR3 DNA reads as TGTGCCAGCAGTTACACGGGGGGCCCTGGGGCCAACGTCCTGACTTTC. Protein: CASSYTGGPGANVLTF. The V and J genes are TRBV6-5 and TRBJ2-6, with D perhaps matching TRBD2 (7 bases). Germline loops: CDR1 MNHEY, CDR2 SVGAGI. The CDR3 runs 16 residues. The germline V and J ends were trimmed by 2 bases and 2 bases, with 10 bases remaining between them.

The V and J genes are TRBV5-1 and TRBJ1-2; D unclear. Germline lookup yields CDR1 SGHRS and CDR2 YFSETQ. V was shortened by 4 bases and J by 0 bases, with 7 bases between the two germline ends. The CDR3 is made up of 13 amino acids. The CDR3 sequence: CASSATANYGYTF. The CDR3, as DNA: TGCGCCAGCAGCGCCACAGCTAACTATGGCTACACCTTC. The full variable domain, its missing parts supplied by reference TRBV5-1 and TRBJ1-2, is KAGVTQTPRYLIKTRGQQVTLSCSPISGHRSVSWYQQTPGQGLQFLFEYFSETQRNKGNFPGRFSGRQFSNSRSEMNVSTLELGDSALYLCASSATANYGYTFGSGTRLTVV.

The rearrangement joins TRBV20-1 to TRBJ2-7; 7 bases are shared with TRBD1. Germline values: CDR1 DFQATT, CDR2 SNEGSKA (reference sequence). V trimming: 3 bases; J trimming: 0 bases; junction bases outside the gene matches: 11. CDR3 size: 16 residues. The CDR3 loop is CSASSQGQISSYEQYF. CDR3 sequence (DNA): TGCAGTGCTAGTTCCCAGGGACAGATTAGCTCCTACGAGCAGTACTTC.

In its sample, this clone was seen once. The chain links TRBV18 to TRBJ1-2; 9 bases map to TRBD1. CDR3 length equals 16 residues. Germline V gene sequence: CDR1 KGHSH, CDR2 LQKENI. After removal of 0 bases from V and 3 bases from J, the junction contained 5 bases not matched to a gene. The CDR3 DNA is TGTGCCAGCTCACCACCGGTCGGACAGGGGTACTATGGCTACACCTTC. It codes for CASSPPVGQGYYGYTF.

The chain combines TRBV9 with TRBJ1-5, with D unclear. Germline values: CDR1 SGDLS, CDR2 YYNGEE. The CDR3 loop spans 15 amino acids. With 0 bases removed from V and 0 bases from J, the gap between germline ends came to 7 bases. Written as DNA, the CDR3 is TGTGCCAGCAGCGTAGTTATGTATAGCAATCAGCCCCAGCATTTT. This sequence encodes CASSVVMYSNQPQHF.

The chain has TRBV7-9 and TRBJ2-7; the match to TRBD1 covers 11 bases. The V gene's germline CDR1 is SEHNR and CDR2 FQNEAQ (reference sequence). The CDR3 has 14 amino acids. Trimming cost V 6 bases and J 7 bases; bases outside gene matches: 8. The CDR3 loop is CASRPDRGLSEQYF. The CDR3 DNA reads as TGTGCCAGCAGACCGGACAGGGGGCTATCAGAGCAGTACTTC. Looking up the rest from reference TRBV7-9 and TRBJ2-7 gives the full variable domain: DTGVSQNPRHKITKRGQNVTFRCDPISEHNRLYWYRQTLGQGPEFLTYFQNEAQLEKSRLLSDRFSAERPKGSFSTLEIQRTEQGDSAMYLCASRPDRGLSEQYFGPGTRLTVT.

The V call is TRBV6-5, the J call TRBJ1-6, with a possible D match to TRBD1 (5 bases). This CDR3 has 16 amino acids. CDR1 and CDR2 from the germline V gene are MNHEY and SVGAGI. Trimming pared 0 bases from V and 5 bases from J, leaving 11 bases between. CDR3 nucleotides: TGTGCCAGCAGTTACTCGGGGCAGTCCAATAATTCACCCCTCCACTTT. Protein product: CASSYSGQSNNSPLHF.

About this clone: Other DNA sequences in the same sample also yield this CDR3. The chain employs TRBV4-1 and TRBJ1-5; TRBD1 is a possible D gene (6 bases). Trimming cost V 0 bases and J 4 bases, with 7 bases left between them. The CDR3 length is 14 residues. Germline CDR1 MGHRA, CDR2 YSYEKL. DNA for the CDR3: TGCGCCAGCAGCCAAGACAGGGGAAATCAGCCCCAGCATTTT. Its protein product is CASSQDRGNQPQHF.

The chain employs TRBV4-2 and TRBJ1-1; TRBD1 matches at 8 bases. Germline assignment: CDR1 LGHNA and CDR2 YNFKEQ. The V segment lost 3 bases and the J segment 3 bases; nucleotides outside the gene matches: 9. The CDR3 extends over 16 amino acids. CDR3 sequence: CASSHMGRGRYTEAFF. In DNA, the CDR3 is TGTGCCAGCAGCCATATGGGCAGGGGGCGTTACACTGAAGCTTTCTTT.

J is TRBJ2-3 and V is TRBV6-5; 9 nucleotides align to TRBD2. The germline CDR1 and CDR2 sequences are MNHEY and SVGAGI. The CDR3 runs 15 residues. V was clipped by 6 bases and J by 0 bases; unmatched bases: 4. The CDR3 sequence is CASSRSGGSTDTQYF. In DNA, the CDR3 is TGTGCCAGCAGCCGAAGCGGGGGGAGCACAGATACGCAGTATTTT.

This clone was counted a single time. The V and J genes are TRBV19 and TRBJ1-5; TRBD1 matches 9 bases. The germline V gene encodes CDR1 LNHDA and CDR2 SQIVND (reference sequence). With V trimmed by 5 bases and J by 6 bases, 5 bases remained unmatched. CDR3 length equals 14 residues. The CDR3 loop reads CASSWGQGSQPQHF. The CDR3 coding sequence is TGTGCCAGTAGTTGGGGACAGGGAAGTCAGCCCCAGCATTTT.

This clone appeared once. V usage is TRBV19 and J usage is TRBJ2-1; D gene ambiguous. Germline CDR1 and CDR2: LNHDA and SQIVND (reference sequence). CDR3 length: 14 amino acids. Trimming took 1 base from V and 1 from J, leaving 5 bases between them. CDR3 in amino acids: CASSIAGSYNEQFF. The CDR3 DNA is TGTGCCAGTAGTATAGCGGGTTCCTACAATGAGCAGTTCTTC.

The J gene is TRBJ2-1, the V gene TRBV30; 8 bases agree with TRBD1. The CDR3 sequence is 16 residues long. Germline CDR1 GTSNPN, CDR2 SVGIG (reference sequence). Unmatched junction bases numbered 10, after V lost 3 bases and J lost 3 bases. The CDR3 region has the DNA TGTGCCTGGAGGAGGCTCAGGGGGCTGCTCTACAATGAGCAGTTCTTC. Residues: CAWRRLRGLLYNEQFF.

The V call is TRBV29-1, the J call TRBJ2-5; 9 bases align to TRBD1. Germline CDR1 SQVTM, CDR2 ANQGSEA. The CDR3 consists of 14 residues. The J segment lost 2 bases and the V segment lost 3 bases, leaving 4 bases of the junction unmatched. In nucleotides, the CDR3 is TGCAGCGTTGAGGACAGGGGTGGGCAAGAGACCCAGTACTTC. Its translation: CSVEDRGGQETQYF.

Only one count was recorded for this clone. The chain uses TRBV12-3 or TRBV12-4 and TRBJ2-7; 7 bases are a match to TRBD1. The CDR3 contains 13 residues. J gave up 2 bases and V 4 bases, and 2 bases lay outside the gene matches. Here the CDR3 reads CASSSGTAYEQYF. CDR3 bases: TGTGCCAGCAGTTCCGGGACAGCCTACGAGCAGTACTTC.

For the CDR3, the DNA is TGTGCCAGCAGCGGCCAGACTAGCGGCTACCTCACAGATACGCAGTATTTT. It codes for CASSGQTSGYLTDTQYF. This sequence joins TRBV7-3 and TRBJ2-3, with 9 bases aligning to TRBD2. The germline V gene has CDR1 SGHTA and CDR2 FQGTGA. CDR3 length: 17 residues. J lost 2 bases, V lost 5 bases, and 11 bases had no gene match.

This rearrangement joins TRBV19 to TRBJ1-5; D is unresolved. In germline, CDR1 is LNHDA, CDR2 SQIVND (reference sequence). Trimming left V 4 bases short and J 9 bases short, with 7 bases between. CDR3 length equals 11 residues. Here the CDR3 reads CASSSSGPQHF. CDR3 DNA: TGTGCCAGTAGTAGCTCCGGGCCCCAGCATTTT.

The V call is TRBV6-5, the J call TRBJ2-1; TRBD2 agrees at 7 bases. V lost 0 bases, J lost 5 bases, and 4 bases stayed unmatched. There are 15 residues in the CDR3. Germline V lookup: CDR1 MNHEY, CDR2 SVGAGI. CDR3 sequence reads: CASSYSLTSHNEQFF. The CDR3 bases are TGTGCCAGCAGTTACTCCTTGACTAGCCACAATGAGCAGTTCTTC.

This clone was seen just once. CDR3 in DNA: TGTGCCAGCAGCCGGGAAACTAGCACAGATACGCAGTATTTT. Residues: CASSRETSTDTQYF. This chain uses TRBV13 with TRBJ2-3; tentatively, D is TRBD2 (5 bases). The CDR3 runs to 14 residues. Trimming shortened V by 5 bases and J by 0 bases, and 9 bases separated the two germline ends. The V gene's germline CDR1 is PRHDT and CDR2 FYEKMQ (reference sequence).